This TCR beta chain was sequenced for a study of spatial heterogeneity in lung cancer. Study overall: Available follow-up PBMC samples, collected a median of about two years post-resection, were sequenced.

Documented time point: blood at routine non-recurrence follow-up after resection. Without sorting, whole RNA was sequenced from tumor, nontumor lung or frozen PBMC. Each TCR cDNA molecule carried a unique molecular identifier. TCRdb independently ran MiXCR on the 5' RACE reads; one entry per CDR3 protein. Found here are some 120,000 distinct CDR3 sequences, 12% of them singletons; the top ten hold around a sixth. Many counts were recorded for this clonotype. The sequence derives from a male donor with early-stage non-small cell lung cancer. Sequenced material: PBMCs, taken at follow-up.

CDR3 loop: CASSDTGGTIYF. CDR3 sequence (DNA): TGTGCCAGCAGTGATACAGGAGGAACCATATATTTT. V and J are TRBV6-5 and TRBJ1-3; the D gene is possibly TRBD1 (5 bases). The CDR3 extends over 12 amino acids. The germline V gene has CDR1 MNHEY and CDR2 SVGAGI. V dropped 5 bases and J dropped 10 bases, with 12 bases sitting between them.